This T cell receptor beta chain comes out of a study of CD8+ T cells in alopecia areata. The overall study: Treated patients took oral tofacitinib at 5 to 10 mg twice daily.

Researchers picked out CD4+ and CD8+ T cells from PBMCs by sorting. This clone was detected a few times. Extracted RNA was reverse transcribed into cDNA, the sequencing template. Sequenced by immunoSEQ multiplex PCR; TCRdb stores in-frame clones only, minus some. The sample lists about 98,000 clones, roughly two fifths occurring once. The germline V gene has CDR1 KGHSH and CDR2 LQKENI. The CDR3 runs to 14 residues. Germline trimming cut 5 bases from V and 7 bases from J; bases unmatched to any gene: 9. The chain combines TRBV18 with TRBJ2-7; 9 bases fit TRBD1. The source is a human donor with alopecia areata. The source material was CD4+ T cells sorted from blood. CDR3 in amino acids: CASSSWTGDGEQYF. For the CDR3, the DNA is TGTGCCAGCTCATCCTGGACAGGGGACGGAGAGCAGTACTTC.